The next 9 T cell receptor beta chains were all read from a single sample in a study of metastatic and nonmetastatic thyroid tumors. From the PCR reads, TCRdb re-called clones with MiXCR. The table includes almost 70,000 clones, over 12% detected once. Nobody among the patients had been given any treatment before thyroid surgery. The specimen was blood. The receptor source for this set is a male donor with papillary thyroid cancer or a benign thyroid nodule (not recorded which). Some clones in this sample may be carry-over from other donors' samples.

This chain connects TRBV20-1 to TRBJ2-7; 10 nucleotides line up with TRBD2. Germline-derived CDR1 and CDR2 are DFQATT and SNEGSKA (reference sequence). The length of the CDR3 is 14 residues. Germline trimming cut 5 bases from V and 5 bases from J; bases unmatched to any gene: 9. The CDR3, as DNA: TGCAGTGCTCAAGAGCGGGAGGGCACCCACGAGCAGTACGTC. Its translation is CSAQEREGTHEQYV.

The table lists this clone with many counts. DNA of the CDR3: TGTGCCAGCAGCGTAGGCCTAGCGGGATCCCTCACAGATACGCAGTATTTT. Its protein is CASSVGLAGSLTDTQYF. The V and J genes are TRBV9 and TRBJ2-3; 9 nucleotides agree with TRBD2. With 0 bases clipped from V and 2 bases from J, the junction kept 7 bases outside the gene matches. The CDR3 runs 17 residues. The germline V gene encodes CDR1 SGDLS and CDR2 YYNGEE.

Many counts were recorded for this clone. This chain links TRBV18 with TRBJ1-1; no definite D call. Germline lookup yields CDR1 KGHSH and CDR2 LQKENI. V was pared by 3 bases and J by 1 base, with 12 bases between. This CDR3 is built from 15 residues. CDR3 nucleotides: TGTGCCAGCTCACCCGGACTGGGCAAGAACACTGAAGCTTTCTTT. This gives the protein CASSPGLGKNTEAFF.

This clone was counted at least ten times. V and J are TRBV5-4 and TRBJ2-1; 9 bases line up with TRBD2. This CDR3 comprises 16 residues. Unmatched junction bases numbered 9, after V lost 3 bases and J lost 5 bases. Germline CDR1 and CDR2: SGHNT and YYREEE (reference sequence). CDR3 DNA: TGTGCCAGCAGCTCCCCCGGGCTAGCGGGACACAATGAGCAGTTCTTC. Its protein is CASSSPGLAGHNEQFF.

The chain uses TRBV20-1 and TRBJ1-2, with 8 bases lining up with TRBD1. The V gene's germline CDR1 is DFQATT and CDR2 SNEGSKA (reference sequence). The CDR3 has 16 amino acids. After removal of 6 bases from V and 6 bases from J, the junction contained 18 bases not matched to a gene. The CDR3 DNA is TGCAGTGCAACGCCGGATGGACAGGGTCTGAAAGATGGCTACACCTTC. Translated, it gives CSATPDGQGLKDGYTF.

This clone appeared many times. The chain uses TRBV14 and TRBJ2-1; 8 bases fit TRBD2. V was clipped by 6 bases and J by 5 bases; unmatched bases: 3. The CDR3 has 13 residues. Per germline, CDR1 SGHDN and CDR2 FVKESK. CDR3 in amino acids: CASRVAGHNEQFF. The CDR3 DNA follows: TGTGCCAGCAGGGTAGCGGGACACAATGAGCAGTTCTTC.

This clone was counted many times. The chain is built from TRBV16 and TRBJ2-3; D gene uncertain. This CDR3 is 12 amino acids long. The ends were cut back, 2 bases at V and 3 bases at J, with 3 bases in the middle. Germline values: CDR1 KGHSY, CDR2 FQNENV. The CDR3, as DNA: TGTGCCAGCAGCCAAGGAACAGATACGCAGTATTTT. Protein product: CASSQGTDTQYF.

In the case of this clone: A much more abundant neighbour one base away suggests this may be a read error. Within the sample, other DNA sequences also encode this same CDR3. The chain links TRBV10-3 to TRBJ1-1; no reliable D call. Trimming pared 4 bases from V and 0 bases from J, leaving 9 bases between. Looked up from germline, CDR1 is ENHRY and CDR2 is SYGVKD. CDR3 length: 14 residues. In DNA, the CDR3 is TGTGCCATCAGTGGCAAGGGAATGAACACTGAAGCTTTCTTT. It yields the protein CAISGKGMNTEAFF.

This clone showed up many times. V usage is TRBV10-1 and J usage is TRBJ2-3, with D possibly matching TRBD1 (5 bases). The germline gives CDR1 WNHNN, CDR2 SYGVQD (reference sequence). V was pared by 6 bases and J by 2 bases, with 9 bases between. This CDR3 region has 13 residues. The CDR3 DNA reads as TGCGCCAGCAGCGGACATTCCACAGATACGCAGTATTTT. It is translated as CASSGHSTDTQYF.